This T cell receptor (beta chain) came from a study of blood T cell repertoires in COVID-19. The CDR3 loop spans 16 amino acids. In germline, CDR1 is LGHNA, CDR2 YSLEER. The trim removed 0 bases at V and 10 bases at J, leaving 6 bases unmatched. Profiled with immunoSEQ multiplex PCR; TCRdb holds only in-frame clones, not every one. The data show some 340,000 clones, 90% to 95% seen once. Participants spanned ages about 18 to 90 years and resided in roughly 22 US areas. This clonotype was sampled from a woman aged 30 to 39 who had been exposed to COVID-19. This rearrangement joins TRBV4-3 to TRBJ2-1, with 13 positions matching TRBD2. Sample: PBMCs or T cells enriched from blood (not recorded which). CDR3 in amino acids: CASSQDRTSGGGEQFF. DNA for the CDR3: TGCGCCAGCAGCCAAGATCGGACTAGCGGGGGCGGCGAGCAGTTCTTC.